These T cell receptor beta chains were read from a single sample in a study of blood T cell repertoires in COVID-19. The repertoire was sequenced with immunoSEQ multiplex PCR; TCRdb's copy has only in-frame clones and lacks some. The table lists some 200,000 clones, about nine tenths of them singletons. Sample: peripheral blood. These receptors were taken from a woman between 45 and 60 years old with acute or convalescent COVID-19. CDR3s include the opening cysteine and the closing phenylalanine or tryptophan. A D gene is named only where the DNA matches it firmly. Clone size is shown for a subset of rows, as once, few, many or a class of expanded clone.

J | V | D | size | DNA | CDR3
TRBJ1-1 | TRBV18 | TRBD1 | NA | TGTGCCAGCTCACCCCTTTTAGACAGGGCTGAAGCTTTCTTT | CASSPLLDRAEAFF
TRBJ1-6 | TRBV30 | TRBD1 | NA | TGTGCCTGGAGTGTGGGACAGAATAATTCACCCCTCCACTTT | CAWSVGQNNSPLHF
TRBJ1-2 | TRBV7-2 | NA | NA | TGTGCCAGCGTCGAGGGCAGGGGAAACTATGGCTACACCTTC | CASVEGRGNYGYTF
TRBJ2-1 | TRBV27 | NA | NA | TGTGCCAGCAGTCCCCTGGGGGCGGGAGAGGGCAATGAGCAGTTCTTC | CASSPLGAGEGNEQFF
TRBJ2-7 | TRBV4-1 | NA | NA | TGCGCCAGCAGCCCCATCGCGGGGAGGTCCTACGAGCAGTACTTC | CASSPIAGRSYEQYF
TRBJ2-2 | TRBV6-5 | TRBD2 | NA | TGTGCCAGCAGACATAGCGGGACTAACACCGGGGAGCTGTTTTTT | CASRHSGTNTGELFF
TRBJ2-1 | TRBV10-3 | NA | NA | TGTGCCATCAGTGAGCAAGGACTGCGCGGGGATGAGCAGTTCTTC | CAISEQGLRGDEQFF
TRBJ1-2 | TRBV12-3/TRBV12-4 | TRBD1 | NA | TGTGCCAGCAGTTCCAGGGGGCACCATGGCTACACCTTC | CASSSRGHHGYTF
TRBJ1-2 | TRBV24-1 | NA | NA | TGTGCCACCAGTGATCGGGACATCTATGGCTACACCTTC | CATSDRDIYGYTF
TRBJ2-7 | TRBV6-6 | TRBD1 | NA | TGTGCCAGCAGTAACGACAGGGGGTCCTACGAGCAGTACTTC | CASSNDRGSYEQYF
TRBJ2-2 | TRBV30 | NA | NA | TGTGCCTGGAGAGGAGCGGGGGAGCTGTTTTTT | CAWRGAGELFF
TRBJ1-2 | TRBV30 | TRBD1 | once | TGTGCCTGGAGTTCAGGTGGCAGGGGGGCCTATGGCTACACCTTC | CAWSSGGRGAYGYTF
TRBJ1-1 | TRBV6-1 | TRBD1 | NA | TGTGCCAGCAGTGAAGGACAGGGGGTTGGCACTGAAGCTTTCTTT | CASSEGQGVGTEAFF
TRBJ1-2 | TRBV24-1 | NA | NA | TGTGCCACCAGTGAGTCTGGGGGAGGGGAGGGCTACACCTTC | CATSESGGGEGYTF
TRBJ1-2 | TRBV29-1 | TRBD1 | NA | TGCAGCGTTGAAGGAGGGACAGCCAAGACCTTC | CSVEGGTAKTF
TRBJ1-2 | TRBV4-1 | TRBD1 | NA | TGCGCCAGCAGCCACCAACAGGGGGCTGACTATGGCTACACCTTC | CASSHQQGADYGYTF
TRBJ2-1 | TRBV6-5 | TRBD2 | NA | TGTGCCACCCATTCAGGACTAGCGGGCCTGGGCGAGCAGTTCTTC | CATHSGLAGLGEQFF
TRBJ2-1 | TRBV18 | TRBD2 | NA | TGTGCCAGCTCACCTCAAAGCGGGAGGGCATCCAATGAGCAGTTCTTC | CASSPQSGRASNEQFF
TRBJ2-5 | TRBV24-1 | TRBD1 | NA | TGTGCCACCCGGGGGCCCGGACAGGGAAAGACCCAGTACTTC | CATRGPGQGKTQYF
TRBJ1-1 | TRBV19 | NA | NA | TGTGCCAGTAGTCGACAGCTGACTGAAGCTTTCTTT | CASSRQLTEAFF
TRBJ1-3 | TRBV12-5 | NA | NA | TGTGCTAGTGGTTTGGGAAGACAGAGCTCTGGAAACACCATATATTTT | CASGLGRQSSGNTIYF
TRBJ2-2 | TRBV2 | TRBD1 | NA | TGTGCCAGCAGTAGGGGGCAGGGGGTTTTCGGGGAGCTGTTTTTT | CASSRGQGVFGELFF
TRBJ2-2 | TRBV11-2 | TRBD2 | NA | TGTGCCAGCAGCTTCCCGGGACTAGCTTCCGGGGAGCTGTTTTTT | CASSFPGLASGELFF
TRBJ2-1 | TRBV24-1 | TRBD2 | NA | TGTGCCACCAGTGATGTAGCGGGGGGGTCCTACAATGAGCAGTTCTTC | CATSDVAGGSYNEQFF
TRBJ2-7 | TRBV18 | TRBD1 | NA | TGTGCCAGCTCACCCCCAGGACAGGTCCGATCTGACGAGCAGTACTTC | CASSPPGQVRSDEQYF
TRBJ2-2 | TRBV5-1 | TRBD1 | NA | TGCGCCAGCAGCTTAAGTCAGGGGGCGAACACCGGGGAGCTGTTTTTT | CASSLSQGANTGELFF
TRBJ1-4 | TRBV7-9 | TRBD1 | NA | TGTGCCAGCAGCACCGGGACAGGGGCTGAAAAACTGTTTTTT | CASSTGTGAEKLFF
TRBJ1-4 | TRBV19 | TRBD1 | NA | TGTGCCAGTAGTATCTCAGGGGGCGAAAATGAAAAACTGTTTTTT | CASSISGGENEKLFF
TRBJ2-5 | TRBV7-2 | NA | NA | TGTGCCAGCAGCTTAGCACGGGAGGAGACCCAGTACTTC | CASSLAREETQYF
TRBJ2-6 | TRBV28 | TRBD2 | once | TGTGCCAGCAGTACCCCGGGGGGGAAGCCTGGGGCCAACGTCCTGACTTTC | CASSTPGGKPGANVLTF
TRBJ1-4 | TRBV10-3 | NA | NA | TGTGCCACTGCGGGCGGGGGGGAAAAACTGTTTTTT | CATAGGGEKLFF
TRBJ1-3 | TRBV6-1 | NA | once | TGTGCCAGCAGTGAGGCTGGCGGAAACACCATATATTTT | CASSEAGGNTIYF
TRBJ1-1 | TRBV7-2 | NA | once | TGTGCCAGCAGCTACCTCAGACAGAAGGGGACTGAAGCTTTCTTT | CASSYLRQKGTEAFF
TRBJ1-4 | TRBV10-2 | NA | NA | TGCGCCAGCAGTGAGCCAATCATGGCAGCAACTAATGAAAAACTGTTTTTT | CASSEPIMAATNEKLFF
TRBJ2-2 | TRBV29-1 | NA | NA | TGCAGCCTGAACATCCAGGGCCGGACCGGGGAGCTGTTTTTT | CSLNIQGRTGELFF
TRBJ1-1 | TRBV7-9 | NA | NA | TGTGCCAGCAGCTTAACGGGCAGTGGAGGCGTCGGGGCTTTCTTT | CASSLTGSGGVGAFF
TRBJ2-7 | TRBV5-1 | NA | NA | TGCGCCAGCAGCTTGGACGGTTACTCCTACGAGCAGTACTTC | CASSLDGYSYEQYF
TRBJ2-3 | TRBV7-2 | TRBD2 | NA | TGTGCCAGCAAGCGGGACTTAGCTTCCGATACGCAGTATTTT | CASKRDLASDTQYF
TRBJ2-7 | TRBV19 | TRBD1 | NA | TGTGCCAGTAGTTTGGGGACAGGGACCTACGAGCAGTACTTC | CASSLGTGTYEQYF
TRBJ2-3 | TRBV11-3 | NA | once | TGTGCCAGCAGCCCGAGCGGGTCTACTAGCACAGATACGCAGTATTTT | CASSPSGSTSTDTQYF
TRBJ1-6 | TRBV5-5 | TRBD1 | few | TGTGCCAGCAGCTTCTCCGGGACAGGGGCTGGGGCCTATAATTCACCCCTCCACTTT | CASSFSGTGAGAYNSPLHF
TRBJ1-5 | TRBV21-1 | NA | NA | TGTGCCAGCAGTCTCCATGGGAGGGGACAGGCACCAAGAAGGTGGCCCCAGCATTTT | CASSLHGRGQAPRRWPQHF